This T cell receptor (beta chain) was sequenced for a study of early T cells in non-severe SARS-CoV-2 infection. Study background: Bulk RNA isolated from unsorted whole blood underwent sequencing; chains were not paired.

Overall study results and limits: The VDJdb matching leaned toward anti-spike CD8 responses and overlooked private and CD4 specificities.

CDR3 size: 9 residues. Germline V gene lookup returns CDR1 MNHEY and CDR2 SMNVEV (reference sequence). This clonotype was detected a few times. The target antigen is unknown. Germline and junction disagree at one end, which may indicate a read error. Unique molecular identifiers were affixed to single, distinct cDNA molecules. Each CDR3 protein is one row after TCRdb ran MiXCR on the 5' RACE reads. The table lists more than 45,000 distinct CDR3 sequences, around an eighth of them singletons. The sequenced sample was whole blood. This chain uses TRBV27 with TRBJ2-7; D gene unclear. The clonotype originates from an adult who was a healthcare worker with PCR-confirmed SARS-CoV-2 infection or an uninfected control (not recorded which). This chain's CDR3 is CASSPPINF. CDR3 nucleotide sequence: TGTGCCAGCAGTCCCCCAATAAATTTC.